The 30 T cell receptor beta chains given below trace back to one sample, sequenced in a study of blood T cell repertoires in COVID-19. The data were produced by immunoSEQ multiplex PCR, yet TCRdb's version contains in-frame clones alone and is incomplete. The data contain 35,000 to 40,000 clones, 70% to 90% of them singletons. The sequenced sample consisted of peripheral blood. These receptors all stem from a man aged 60 to 75 with active COVID-19.

This clone was counted only a few times. This chain uses TRBV11-1 with TRBJ2-1; 9 bases are shared with TRBD2. Per germline, CDR1 SGHAT and CDR2 FQDESV (reference sequence). This CDR3 has 13 amino acids. Trimming at V came to 3 bases and at J to 9 bases, leaving 3 bases not matched to a gene. The CDR3: CASSLGLAFEQFF. In DNA form, the CDR3 reads TGTGCCAGCAGCTTGGGACTAGCTTTTGAGCAGTTCTTC.

The V call is TRBV28, the J call TRBJ2-5; no reliable D call. Trimming took off 7 bases at V and 0 bases at J, with 6 bases between the two ends. This CDR3 is 12 amino acids long. The germline gives CDR1 MDHEN, CDR2 SYDVKM. CDR3: CASTSYQETQYF. Written as DNA, the CDR3 is TGTGCCAGCACAAGCTACCAAGAGACCCAGTACTTC.

The chain carries TRBV29-1 and TRBJ2-5; D is unclear. CDR3 length equals 11 residues. The germline V gene has CDR1 SQVTM and CDR2 ANQGSEA. V shed 1 base and J shed 5 bases, with 5 bases lying between them. As DNA, the CDR3 is TGCAGCGTTGAAGTCGGGGAGACCCAGTACTTC. This codes for CSVEVGETQYF. The full variable domain, its missing parts supplied by reference TRBV29-1 and TRBJ2-5, is SAVISQKPSRDICQRGTSLTIQCQVDSQVTMMFWYRQQPGQSLTLIATANQGSEATYESGFVIDKFPISRPNLTFSTLTVSNMSPEDSSIYLCSVEVGETQYFGPGTRLLVL.

The chain couples TRBV6-4 to TRBJ2-3; 9 bases map to TRBD2. Germline CDR1 and CDR2: MRHNA and SNTAGT. The ends lost 6 bases at V and 4 bases at J; junction bases unmatched: 8. The length of the CDR3 is 15 residues. The CDR3 loop is CASSGTSSLADTQYF. The CDR3 DNA is TGTGCCAGCAGCGGGACTAGCTCGCTGGCAGATACGCAGTATTTT.

The chain recombines TRBV3-1 (or the pseudogene TRBV3-2) with TRBJ2-1; tentative D call: TRBD2 (6 bases). Trimming left V 6 bases short and J 2 bases short, with 23 bases between. Germline loops: CDR1 LGHDT, CDR2 YNNKEL (reference sequence). This CDR3 has 18 residues. The CDR3 protein is CASSGRTGVGTPYNEQFF. CDR3 sequence (DNA): TGTGCCAGCAGTGGTAGGACGGGAGTGGGGACCCCCTACAATGAGCAGTTCTTC.

Only a few counts were recorded for this clone. The chain has TRBV9 and TRBJ2-1; 8 positions match TRBD2. Per germline, CDR1 SGDLS and CDR2 YYNGEE. Unmatched junction bases numbered 14, after V lost 0 bases and J lost 6 bases. The CDR3 consists of 18 residues. In nucleotides, the CDR3 is TGTGCCAGCAGCGTAGGGCTCCCGGCGGGAGGTCGAGGCAATGAGCAGTTCTTC. As protein: CASSVGLPAGGRGNEQFF.

This clone was counted a single time. V usage is TRBV5-1 and J usage is TRBJ2-3, with D unresolved. The CDR3 consists of 12 residues. Germline V gene lookup returns CDR1 SGHRS and CDR2 YFSETQ. The V gene lost 3 bases and the J gene lost 7 bases, with 9 bases spanning the gap. The CDR3 region is CASSSTTYTQYF. The CDR3 DNA is TGCGCCAGCAGCTCAACTACGTATACGCAGTATTTT.

This chain's CDR3 is CASPGGNEQFF. The DNA for the CDR3 is TGTGCCAGCCCTGGGGGGAATGAGCAGTTCTTC. The V call is TRBV5-8, the J call TRBJ2-1; TRBD2 might be the D (6 bases). The CDR3 sequence is 11 residues long. The germline V gene encodes CDR1 SGHTS and CDR2 YDEGEE. V was cut by 7 bases and J by 7 bases, with 9 bases left in between.

This chain connects TRBV28 to TRBJ2-7, with 12 bases aligning to TRBD2. Germline V gives CDR1 MDHEN, CDR2 SYDVKM. Trimming at V came to 4 bases and at J to 2 bases, leaving 0 bases not matched to a gene. The CDR3 length is 14 residues. The CDR3 region is CASSWTSGTYEQYF. CDR3 bases: TGTGCCAGCAGTTGGACTAGCGGGACCTACGAGCAGTACTTC.

CDR3 DNA sequence: TGCGCCAGCAGCCGGCCCCCGGGGGGGGATACGCAGTATTTT. Translated: CASSRPPGGDTQYF. The J gene is TRBJ2-3, the V gene TRBV4-1, with 8 positions matching TRBD2. Germline values: CDR1 MGHRA, CDR2 YSYEKL. The CDR3 length is 14 residues. Unmatched junction bases numbered 6, after V lost 4 bases and J lost 6 bases.

This clone is judged medium-sized. J is TRBJ2-7 and V is TRBV5-1, with D possibly being TRBD1 (5 bases). CDR1 is SGHRS and CDR2 is YFSETQ in the germline V gene. CDR3 length: 14 amino acids. V dropped 0 bases and J dropped 7 bases, with 14 bases sitting between them. CDR3 DNA sequence: TGCGCCAGCAGCTTGGGGTCTGGGGCTTGGGAGCAGTACTTC. Its translation: CASSLGSGAWEQYF.

There are a few counts of this clone. The chain couples TRBV20-1 to TRBJ1-2, with D perhaps matching TRBD1 (6 bases). This CDR3 comprises 13 residues. V lost 3 bases and J 2 bases, leaving 10 bases between the germline ends. Germline V gives CDR1 DFQATT, CDR2 SNEGSKA (reference sequence). CDR3 bases: TGCAGTGCTAGTACTGGGGGCAACTATGGCTACACCTTC. This encodes CSASTGGNYGYTF.

This clone has more than one count but fewer than ten. The chain joins TRBV29-1 to TRBJ1-2; 8 bases map to TRBD1. The CDR3 consists of 14 residues. V shed 3 bases, J shed 1 base, and the junction held 4 bases outside the gene matches. From germline, CDR1 is SQVTM and CDR2 ANQGSEA. Here the CDR3 DNA reads TGCAGCGTTGAGGGGACAGGATATAACTATGGCTACACCTTC. The encoded protein is CSVEGTGYNYGYTF.

The gene calls are TRBV11-2 and TRBJ2-1; the match to TRBD2 covers 7 bases. This CDR3 region has 13 residues. Trimming at V came to 4 bases and at J to 8 bases, leaving 5 bases not matched to a gene. CDR1 and CDR2 (germline): SGHAT, FQNNGV. The CDR3: CASSSNGGDEQFF. In nucleotides, the CDR3 is TGTGCCAGCAGCTCAAATGGGGGGGATGAGCAGTTCTTC.

Here the CDR3 DNA reads TGTGCCAGCAGCGAATTTGCGGGAGGTGGGAGGTCCTACAATGAGCAGTTCTTC. Translated: CASSEFAGGGRSYNEQFF. J is TRBJ2-1 and V is TRBV9, with TRBD2 identical over 8 bases. Germline V gene data show CDR1 as SGDLS and CDR2 as YYNGEE. CDR3 length: 18 amino acids. The V segment lost 3 bases and the J segment 1 base; nucleotides outside the gene matches: 12.

The chain combines TRBV10-3 with TRBJ2-1; no firm D call. V dropped 6 bases and J dropped 6 bases, with 12 bases sitting between them. The CDR3 is 13 residues long. CDR1 and CDR2 (germline): ENHRY, SYGVKD. Here the CDR3 reads CAISAEAVNEQFF. DNA of the CDR3: TGTGCCATCAGCGCCGAGGCTGTCAATGAGCAGTTCTTC.

The gene calls are TRBV10-1 and TRBJ2-7; 7 bases map to TRBD1. The germline gives CDR1 WNHNN, CDR2 SYGVQD (reference sequence). There are 11 residues in the CDR3. Trimming took 5 bases from V and 6 from J; bases not matched to a gene: 1. This CDR3 is CASSTGAEQYF. The DNA for the CDR3 is TGCGCCAGCAGTACAGGGGCCGAGCAGTACTTC.

The rearrangement links TRBV5-6 to TRBJ1-5; D not resolved. The CDR3 is made up of 13 amino acids. V lost 1 base and J 3 bases, leaving 5 bases between the germline ends. Germline CDR1 is SGHDT and CDR2 is YYEEEE. The CDR3 spells CASSLSPNQPQHF. Written as DNA, the CDR3 is TGTGCCAGCAGCTTGAGCCCCAATCAGCCCCAGCATTTT.

The chain links TRBV9 to TRBJ2-1; the D gene is possibly TRBD2 (6 bases). The germline V gene encodes CDR1 SGDLS and CDR2 YYNGEE. This CDR3 spans 15 amino acids. V gave up 0 bases and J gave up 3 bases, with 10 bases separating them. CDR3 loop: CASSVGTTNYNEQFF. CDR3 bases: TGTGCCAGCAGCGTAGGGACTACGAACTACAATGAGCAGTTCTTC.

The chain combines TRBV30 with TRBJ1-4; D is undetermined. CDR3 length: 14 amino acids. CDR1 GTSNPN and CDR2 SVGIG come from the germline V gene (reference sequence). V was shortened by 3 bases and J by 0 bases, with 8 bases between the two germline ends. The CDR3 reads CAWRGRATNEKLFF. In nucleotides, the CDR3 is TGTGCCTGGAGGGGGAGGGCAACTAATGAAAAACTGTTTTTT.

This chain links TRBV18 with TRBJ1-5; a weak D match, TRBD1 (6 bases). Germline V lookup: CDR1 KGHSH, CDR2 LQKENI. Deletions cut 6 bases from V and 7 bases from J, with 19 bases between. The CDR3 length is 15 residues. Here the CDR3 DNA reads TGTGCCAGCTCTCAACAGGGAGCCGAGGGGCAGCCCCAGCATTTT. It is translated as CASSQQGAEGQPQHF.

This clone has only a few counts. V gene TRBV4-3 combines with J gene TRBJ2-1, with D perhaps matching TRBD2 (6 bases). V lost 2 bases to trimming and J lost 0 bases, with 11 bases between them. The CDR3 is 16 residues long. Per the germline V gene, CDR1 is LGHNA and CDR2 is YSLEER. CDR3 amino acids: CASSQSGLSSYNEQFF. The DNA for the CDR3 is TGCGCCAGCAGCCAAAGCGGGCTAAGCTCCTACAATGAGCAGTTCTTC.

V is TRBV6-2 or TRBV6-3 and J is TRBJ2-3; D is unresolved. CDR3 length: 15 amino acids. The V gene's germline CDR1 is MNHEY and CDR2 SVGEGT. Trimming removed 1 base at V and 0 bases at J, with 8 bases between. The DNA for the CDR3 is TGTGCCAGCAGTTACTTGGCAAGTAGCACAGATACGCAGTATTTT. Its translation is CASSYLASSTDTQYF.

V is TRBV9 and J is TRBJ2-7; 7 nucleotides match TRBD2. V was clipped by 5 bases and J by 3 bases; unmatched bases: 8. This CDR3 region has 14 residues. CDR1 is SGDLS, CDR2 YYNGEE, per germline. The CDR3 spells CASSVGGSHYEQYF. CDR3 coding DNA: TGTGCCAGCAGTGTCGGCGGGAGTCACTACGAGCAGTACTTC.

V gene TRBV30 combines with J gene TRBJ2-5; D is ambiguous. Germline V lookup: CDR1 GTSNPN, CDR2 SVGIG (reference sequence). The CDR3 spans 12 residues. V lost 2 bases and J lost 2, with 6 bases in between. The CDR3 is CAWSLNQETQYF. CDR3 DNA: TGTGCCTGGAGTCTAAATCAAGAGACCCAGTACTTC.

The chain has TRBV7-2 and TRBJ2-3; D may be TRBD2 (6 bases). V gave up 5 bases and J gave up 5 bases, with 11 bases separating them. Per germline, CDR1 SGHTA and CDR2 FQGNSA. CDR3 length equals 13 residues. This chain's CDR3 is CASSTERVDTQYF. CDR3 sequence (DNA): TGTGCCAGCAGCACAGAGCGGGTAGATACGCAGTATTTT. Filled out from reference TRBV7-2 and TRBJ2-3, the complete variable domain reads GAGVSQSPSNKVTEKGKDVELRCDPISGHTALYWYRQSLGQGLEFLIYFQGNSAPDKSGLPSDRFSAERTGGSVSTLTIQRTQQEDSAVYLCASSTERVDTQYFGPGTRLTVL.

This clone was seen once. The rearrangement joins TRBV19 to TRBJ2-5, with 9 bases aligning to TRBD1. The CDR3 is 16 residues long. Germline V gives CDR1 LNHDA, CDR2 SQIVND (reference sequence). V lost 6 bases, J lost 1 base, and 9 bases stayed unmatched. In DNA form, the CDR3 reads TGTGCCAGTAGCGACGTCGGGACAGGGTTCCAAGAGACCCAGTACTTC. Its protein is CASSDVGTGFQETQYF.

V is TRBV23-1 and J is TRBJ2-6; 9 nucleotides agree with TRBD1. TRBV23-1 is marked as an open reading frame, function uncertain. This CDR3 is 19 amino acids long. Germline trimming cut 1 base from V and 2 bases from J; bases unmatched to any gene: 9. CDR3 amino acids: CASSQCQGQGIAGANVLTF. The CDR3 DNA follows: TGCGCCAGCAGTCAATGCCAGGGACAGGGTATAGCTGGGGCCAACGTCCTGACTTTC.

The chain uses TRBV10-3 and TRBJ1-2; 8 nucleotides align to TRBD1. From germline, CDR1 is ENHRY and CDR2 SYGVKD. This CDR3 is built from 13 residues. J gave up 8 bases and V 6 bases, and 8 bases lay outside the gene matches. CDR3 bases: TGTGCCATCAGGGGGACAGGTCGAGACGGCTACACCTTC. As protein: CAIRGTGRDGYTF.

This chain uses TRBV2 with TRBJ2-7, with TRBD2 matching 13 bases. CDR1 is SNHLY, CDR2 FYNNEI, per germline. J gave up 2 bases and V 6 bases, and 10 bases lay outside the gene matches. The CDR3 runs 17 residues. This chain's CDR3 is CASSQTPGLAGTYEQYF. The CDR3 nucleotides read TGTGCCAGCAGCCAAACCCCGGGACTAGCGGGAACCTACGAGCAGTACTTC.